Listed below are T cell receptor beta chains from one sample, sequenced in a study of blood T cell repertoires in COVID-19. Profiled with immunoSEQ multiplex PCR; TCRdb holds only in-frame clones, not every one. The repertoire includes around 620,000 clones, 80% to 90% of them detected once, and approximately 0.25% sits in the top ten. Sequencing input: peripheral blood. The receptors shown here come from a woman younger than 30 with acute or convalescent COVID-19. The CDR3 runs from the conserved cysteine through the conserved F or W. A D gene is named only where the DNA matches it firmly. Clone size is shown for a subset of rows, as once, few, many or a class of expanded clone.

V gene: TRBV6-5; J gene: TRBJ2-1; clone size: -; D gene: TRBD1; CDR3 DNA: TGTGCCAGCAGTCCCCAGGACAGGGTGTACAATGAGCAGTTCTTC; CDR3 protein: CASSPQDRVYNEQFF
V gene: TRBV27; J gene: TRBJ1-1; clone size: once; D gene: -; CDR3 DNA: TGTGCCCGTCGGGGCACTGAAGCTTTCTTT; CDR3 protein: CARRGTEAFF
V gene: TRBV19; J gene: TRBJ1-5; clone size: -; D gene: TRBD1; CDR3 DNA: TGTGCCAGTAGTATAGGGGGGACAGACTATCAGCCCCAGCATTTT; CDR3 protein: CASSIGGTDYQPQHF
V gene: TRBV28; J gene: TRBJ1-2; clone size: -; D gene: -; CDR3 DNA: TGTGCCAGCCGAGGCTCTAACTATGGCTACACCTTC; CDR3 protein: CASRGSNYGYTF
V gene: TRBV5-1; J gene: TRBJ1-2; clone size: -; D gene: TRBD1; CDR3 DNA: TGCGCCAGCGGAGGGACAGGGGGCGCCAGTGGCGGCTACACCTTC; CDR3 protein: CASGGTGGASGGYTF
V gene: TRBV2; J gene: TRBJ2-7; clone size: -; D gene: TRBD2; CDR3 DNA: TGTGCCAGCAGCGGGGGGATAGGAGGGGAGCAGTACTTC; CDR3 protein: CASSGGIGGEQYF
V gene: TRBV9; J gene: TRBJ1-1; clone size: -; D gene: -; CDR3 DNA: TGTGCCAGCAGCCGCTTGGACATGAACACTGAAGCTTTCTTT; CDR3 protein: CASSRLDMNTEAFF
V gene: TRBV5-6; J gene: TRBJ2-4; clone size: -; D gene: -; CDR3 DNA: TGTGCCAGCAGCGCCCGGACAGAAGGGAACATTCAGTACTTC; CDR3 protein: CASSARTEGNIQYF
V gene: TRBV7-2; J gene: TRBJ1-1; clone size: -; D gene: TRBD1; CDR3 DNA: TGTGCCAGCAGCTTGACGGGACAGGGATTTAGAGGCACTGAAGCTTTCTTT; CDR3 protein: CASSLTGQGFRGTEAFF
V gene: TRBV28; J gene: TRBJ1-2; clone size: -; D gene: -; CDR3 DNA: TGTGCCAGCAGTTTATGGGTACAGCCTAACTATGGCTACACCTTC; CDR3 protein: CASSLWVQPNYGYTF
V gene: TRBV19; J gene: TRBJ1-3; clone size: -; D gene: -; CDR3 DNA: TGTGCCAGTACGCATACAGTCTCTGGAAACACCATATATTTT; CDR3 protein: CASTHTVSGNTIYF
V gene: TRBV25-1; J gene: TRBJ1-1; clone size: -; D gene: TRBD1; CDR3 DNA: TGTGCCAGCAGTGAGGTTATGCAGGGGGAAGAAGCTTTCTTT; CDR3 protein: CASSEVMQGEEAFF
V gene: TRBV9; J gene: TRBJ1-3; clone size: -; D gene: TRBD1; CDR3 DNA: TGTGCCAGCAGCGTGTACGGGACAGTCTCTGGAAACACCATATATTTT; CDR3 protein: CASSVYGTVSGNTIYF
V gene: TRBV12-3/TRBV12-4; J gene: TRBJ1-5; clone size: -; D gene: -; CDR3 DNA: TGTGCCAGCAGTCTGGGGGCAAATCAGCCCCAGCATTTT; CDR3 protein: CASSLGANQPQHF
V gene: TRBV30; J gene: TRBJ1-1; clone size: -; D gene: -; CDR3 DNA: TGTGCCTGGGCCCCCCCAGTTAAGAACACTGAAGCTTTCTTT; CDR3 protein: CAWAPPVKNTEAFF
V gene: TRBV12-5; J gene: TRBJ1-3; clone size: -; D gene: -; CDR3 DNA: TGTGCTAGTGGCCTGGCCCCTGGAAACACCATATATTTT; CDR3 protein: CASGLAPGNTIYF
V gene: TRBV7-6; J gene: TRBJ2-3; clone size: -; D gene: TRBD2; CDR3 DNA: TGTGCCAGCTCCCCAGGCCTAGCGGGGGGGCCAGATACGCAGTATTTT; CDR3 protein: CASSPGLAGGPDTQYF
V gene: TRBV5-1; J gene: TRBJ2-2; clone size: once; D gene: -; CDR3 DNA: TGCGCCAGCAGCTTAGGACTCCCCAACACCGGGGAGCTGTTTTTT; CDR3 protein: CASSLGLPNTGELFF
V gene: TRBV29-1; J gene: TRBJ2-5; clone size: -; D gene: TRBD2; CDR3 DNA: TGCAGCGACACCGGGACTAGCGGAGAGACCCAGTACTTC; CDR3 protein: CSDTGTSGETQYF
V gene: TRBV18; J gene: TRBJ1-5; clone size: -; D gene: TRBD1; CDR3 DNA: TGTGCCAGCTCAACGCGGGGGACAGGGGGCAGCAATCAGCCCCAGCATTTT; CDR3 protein: CASSTRGTGGSNQPQHF
V gene: TRBV10-3; J gene: TRBJ2-5; clone size: -; D gene: TRBD1; CDR3 DNA: TGTGCCACCTCGCCGACAGGGCAAGAGACCCAGTACTTC; CDR3 protein: CATSPTGQETQYF
V gene: TRBV25-1; J gene: TRBJ1-2; clone size: -; D gene: -; CDR3 DNA: TGTGCCAGCAGTGGACTCTTTTGGACAGAAGATAACTATGGCTACACCTTC; CDR3 protein: CASSGLFWTEDNYGYTF
V gene: TRBV5-1; J gene: TRBJ1-1; clone size: -; D gene: -; CDR3 DNA: TGCGCCAGCAGCTTGCAGCGACAGACAAACACTGAAGCTTTCTTT; CDR3 protein: CASSLQRQTNTEAFF
V gene: TRBV5-1; J gene: TRBJ1-1; clone size: -; D gene: TRBD1; CDR3 DNA: TGCGCCAGCAGCTTAACCGGGACAGGGACGAACACTGAAGCTTTCTTT; CDR3 protein: CASSLTGTGTNTEAFF
V gene: TRBV9; J gene: TRBJ1-6; clone size: -; D gene: -; CDR3 DNA: TGTGCCAGCAGCTCGACAGGTTGGGCCTCACCCCTCCACTTT; CDR3 protein: CASSSTGWASPLHF
V gene: TRBV30; J gene: TRBJ1-1; clone size: few; D gene: TRBD1; CDR3 DNA: TGTGCCCAAACAGGGGGCCGGAACACTGAAGCTTTCTTT; CDR3 protein: CAQTGGRNTEAFF
V gene: TRBV6-5; J gene: TRBJ2-7; clone size: once; D gene: TRBD2; CDR3 DNA: TGTGCCAGCAGACCCTCTGGGGGGGGCTACGAGCAGTACTTC; CDR3 protein: CASRPSGGGYEQYF
V gene: TRBV5-6; J gene: TRBJ1-2; clone size: -; D gene: TRBD1; CDR3 DNA: TGTGCCAGCAGCTCCTCGGGACAGGGGGCGATCGGCTATGGCTACACCTTC; CDR3 protein: CASSSSGQGAIGYGYTF
V gene: TRBV9; J gene: TRBJ1-2; clone size: -; D gene: TRBD1; CDR3 DNA: TGTGCCAGCAGCGAGAAGGGACAGGGGGGTGGCTACACCTTC; CDR3 protein: CASSEKGQGGGYTF
V gene: TRBV30; J gene: TRBJ1-3; clone size: -; D gene: -; CDR3 DNA: TGTGCCTGGATTTCGGGTACTGGAAACACCATATATTTT; CDR3 protein: CAWISGTGNTIYF
V gene: TRBV5-1; J gene: TRBJ2-7; clone size: -; D gene: TRBD2; CDR3 DNA: TGCGCCAGCAGCTTGGGGCAGCGGGGTACCTACGAGCAGTACTTC; CDR3 protein: CASSLGQRGTYEQYF
V gene: TRBV5-1; J gene: TRBJ1-4; clone size: few; D gene: -; CDR3 DNA: TGCGCCAGCAGCGTAGACAGTGCTCCTAATGAAAAACTGTTTTTT; CDR3 protein: CASSVDSAPNEKLFF
V gene: TRBV7-9; J gene: TRBJ1-5; clone size: -; D gene: -; CDR3 DNA: TGTGCCAGCAGCTTAGTAGGCAATCAGCCCCAGCATTTT; CDR3 protein: CASSLVGNQPQHF
V gene: TRBV6-2/TRBV6-3; J gene: TRBJ1-2; clone size: -; D gene: TRBD1; CDR3 DNA: TGTGCCAGCAGTCCCCAAGACAGGGGGCGTTTGGCTGGCTACACCTTC; CDR3 protein: CASSPQDRGRLAGYTF
V gene: TRBV7-2; J gene: TRBJ2-7; clone size: -; D gene: -; CDR3 DNA: TGTGCCAGCAGCTTTCCGGGGGTCGAGCAGTACTTC; CDR3 protein: CASSFPGVEQYF
V gene: TRBV19; J gene: TRBJ1-1; clone size: -; D gene: -; CDR3 DNA: TGTGCCAGTAGCCCAGACCAAGGTGGGGCTTCGGCTTTCTTT; CDR3 protein: CASSPDQGGASAFF
V gene: TRBV12-3/TRBV12-4; J gene: TRBJ2-7; clone size: -; D gene: -; CDR3 DNA: TGTGCCAGCAGTCCAAACAACTACGAGCAGTACTTC; CDR3 protein: CASSPNNYEQYF
V gene: TRBV18; J gene: TRBJ1-6; clone size: -; D gene: -; CDR3 DNA: TGTGCCAGCTCACCAGAAACAAATTCACCCCTCCACTTT; CDR3 protein: CASSPETNSPLHF
V gene: TRBV5-1; J gene: TRBJ2-7; clone size: -; D gene: -; CDR3 DNA: TGCGCCAGCAGCCAGGACAGTGAGCAGTACTTC; CDR3 protein: CASSQDSEQYF
V gene: TRBV18; J gene: TRBJ2-7; clone size: -; D gene: TRBD2; CDR3 DNA: TGTGCCAGCTCCCCGGGGGAGCGGGGCGAGCAGTACTTC; CDR3 protein: CASSPGERGEQYF
V gene: TRBV29-1; J gene: TRBJ1-1; clone size: -; D gene: -; CDR3 DNA: TGCAGCGTTAAACAGCCTGAAGCTTTTTTT; CDR3 protein: CSVKQPEAFF
V gene: TRBV7-9; J gene: TRBJ2-7; clone size: -; D gene: -; CDR3 DNA: TGTGCCAGCAGCTTAGTAGCTGGGGAGCAGTACTTC; CDR3 protein: CASSLVAGEQYF
V gene: TRBV6-5; J gene: TRBJ2-2; clone size: -; D gene: -; CDR3 DNA: TGTGCCAGCCAATTGTACAAAAACACCGGGGAGCTGTTTTTT; CDR3 protein: CASQLYKNTGELFF
V gene: TRBV5-5; J gene: TRBJ2-3; clone size: -; D gene: -; CDR3 DNA: TGTGCCAGCAGCTTGGTGGCCCTTGGGGCGGATACGCAGTATTTT; CDR3 protein: CASSLVALGADTQYF
V gene: TRBV4-2; J gene: TRBJ1-6; clone size: once; D gene: TRBD1; CDR3 DNA: TGTGCCAGCAGCCGAGATTGGGGACAGGCAAATTCACCCCTCCACTTT; CDR3 protein: CASSRDWGQANSPLHF
V gene: TRBV7-8; J gene: TRBJ2-1; clone size: -; D gene: -; CDR3 DNA: TGTGCCAGCAGCTTAGCCCGGTACCCCACTAAAAATGAGCAGTTCTTC; CDR3 protein: CASSLARYPTKNEQFF